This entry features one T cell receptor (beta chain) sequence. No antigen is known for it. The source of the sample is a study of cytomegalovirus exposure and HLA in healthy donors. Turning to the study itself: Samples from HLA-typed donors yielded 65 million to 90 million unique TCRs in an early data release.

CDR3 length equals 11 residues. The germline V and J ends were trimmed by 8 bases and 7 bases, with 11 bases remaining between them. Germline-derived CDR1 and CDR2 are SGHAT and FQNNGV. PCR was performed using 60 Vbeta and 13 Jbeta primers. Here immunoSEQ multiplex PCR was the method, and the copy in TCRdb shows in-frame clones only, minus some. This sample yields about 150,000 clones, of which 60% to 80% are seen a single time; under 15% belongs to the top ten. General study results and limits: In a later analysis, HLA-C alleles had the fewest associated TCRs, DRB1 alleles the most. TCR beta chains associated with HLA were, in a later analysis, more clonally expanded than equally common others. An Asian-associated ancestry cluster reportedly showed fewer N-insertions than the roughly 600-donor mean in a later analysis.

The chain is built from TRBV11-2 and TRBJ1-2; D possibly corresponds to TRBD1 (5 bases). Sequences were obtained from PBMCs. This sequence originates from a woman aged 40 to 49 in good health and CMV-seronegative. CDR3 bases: TGTGCCAGCGCGGGGGGAATTGGCTACACCTTC. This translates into CASAGGIGYTF.